The entry below describes one T cell receptor (beta chain). Antigen unknown. This record comes from a study of cytomegalovirus exposure and HLA in healthy donors. Background on the study: Researchers previously reported finding some 110 million unique TCR beta sequences from 170 million or so T cells.

Study conclusions and caveats: Across all donors, roughly uniform sequencing depth was an assumption of the presence/absence analyses. The dataset shows that most TCR sequences were rare, while some public TCRs occurred in many donors.

Every donor was a healthy person donating bone marrow. The CDR3 extends over 13 amino acids. The germline CDR1 and CDR2 sequences are ENHRY and SYGVKD. V was pared by 10 bases and J by 8 bases, with 20 bases between. 13 Jbeta primers and 60 Vbeta primers were used for the PCR. The repertoire was sequenced with immunoSEQ multiplex PCR; TCRdb's copy has only in-frame clones and lacks some. The profile covers tens of thousands of clones, with over 75% appearing a single time and about 11% taken by the ten largest. The rearrangement uses TRBV10-3 and TRBJ1-2; D might be TRBD1 (5 bases). Sequenced input: PBMCs. This sequence originates from a female donor in good health and CMV-seronegative. CDR3 in amino acids: CATAIGEGLGYTF. DNA of the CDR3: TGTGCCACTGCGATAGGGGAGGGCCTGGGCTACACCTTC.